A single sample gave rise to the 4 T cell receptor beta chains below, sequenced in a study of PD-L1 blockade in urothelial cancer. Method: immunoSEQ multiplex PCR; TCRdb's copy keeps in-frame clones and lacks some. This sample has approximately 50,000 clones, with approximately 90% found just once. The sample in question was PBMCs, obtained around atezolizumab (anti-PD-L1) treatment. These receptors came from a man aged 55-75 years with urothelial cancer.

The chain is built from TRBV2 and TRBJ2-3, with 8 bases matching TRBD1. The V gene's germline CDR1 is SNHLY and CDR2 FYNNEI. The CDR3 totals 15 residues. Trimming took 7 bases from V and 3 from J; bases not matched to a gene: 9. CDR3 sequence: CASTSQGARTDTQYF. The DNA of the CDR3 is TGTGCCAGCACATCGCAGGGGGCGCGTACAGATACGCAGTATTTT.

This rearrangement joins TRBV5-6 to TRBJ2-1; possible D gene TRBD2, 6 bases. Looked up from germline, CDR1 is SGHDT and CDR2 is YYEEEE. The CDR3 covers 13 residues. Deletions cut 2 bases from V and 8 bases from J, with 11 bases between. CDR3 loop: CASSLTSRYEQFF. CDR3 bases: TGTGCCAGCAGCTTAACTAGCAGGTATGAGCAGTTCTTC.

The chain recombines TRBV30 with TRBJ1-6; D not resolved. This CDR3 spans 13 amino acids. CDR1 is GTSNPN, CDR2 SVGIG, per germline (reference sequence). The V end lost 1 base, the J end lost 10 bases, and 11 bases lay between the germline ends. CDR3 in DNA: TGTGCCTGGAGTGATTCCCTAAACTCACCCCTCCACTTT. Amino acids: CAWSDSLNSPLHF.

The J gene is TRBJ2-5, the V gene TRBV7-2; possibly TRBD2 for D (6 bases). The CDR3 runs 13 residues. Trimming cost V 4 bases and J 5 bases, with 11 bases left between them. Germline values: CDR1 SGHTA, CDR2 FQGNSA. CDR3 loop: CASSSTSLETQYF. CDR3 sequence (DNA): TGTGCCAGCAGCTCGACTAGTTTGGAGACCCAGTACTTC. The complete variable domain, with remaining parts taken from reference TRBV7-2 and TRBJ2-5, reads GAGVSQSPSNKVTEKGKDVELRCDPISGHTALYWYRQSLGQGLEFLIYFQGNSAPDKSGLPSDRFSAERTGGSVSTLTIQRTQQEDSAVYLCASSSTSLETQYFGPGTRLLVL.